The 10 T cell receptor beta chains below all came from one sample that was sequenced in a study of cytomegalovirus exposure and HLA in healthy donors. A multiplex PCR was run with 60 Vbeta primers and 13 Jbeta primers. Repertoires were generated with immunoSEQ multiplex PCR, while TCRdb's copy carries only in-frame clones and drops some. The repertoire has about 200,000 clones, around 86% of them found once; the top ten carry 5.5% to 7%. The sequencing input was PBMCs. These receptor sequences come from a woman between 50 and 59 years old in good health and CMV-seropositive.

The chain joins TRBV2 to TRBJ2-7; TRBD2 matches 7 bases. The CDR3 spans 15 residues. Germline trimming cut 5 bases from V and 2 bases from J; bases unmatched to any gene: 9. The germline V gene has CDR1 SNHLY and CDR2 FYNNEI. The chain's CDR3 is CASSLSSGLTYEQYF. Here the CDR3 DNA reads TGTGCCAGCAGTCTAAGTAGCGGGTTGACCTACGAGCAGTACTTC.

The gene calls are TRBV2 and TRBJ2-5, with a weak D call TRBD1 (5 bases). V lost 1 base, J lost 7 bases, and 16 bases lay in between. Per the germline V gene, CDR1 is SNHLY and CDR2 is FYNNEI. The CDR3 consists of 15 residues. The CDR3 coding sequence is TGTGCCAGCAGTGAAGAAAAGGGGTTGGGTTGGACCCAGTACTTC. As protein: CASSEEKGLGWTQYF.

This CDR3 reads CASSLLGGTDGNTIYF. In DNA, the CDR3 is TGTGCCAGCAGCTTACTAGGGGGCACTGATGGAAACACCATATATTTT. The V gene is TRBV7-9, the J gene TRBJ1-3, with 7 positions matching TRBD1. CDR3 length equals 16 residues. CDR1 is SEHNR and CDR2 is FQNEAQ in the germline V gene (reference sequence). After removal of 2 bases from V and 3 bases from J, the junction contained 7 bases not matched to a gene.

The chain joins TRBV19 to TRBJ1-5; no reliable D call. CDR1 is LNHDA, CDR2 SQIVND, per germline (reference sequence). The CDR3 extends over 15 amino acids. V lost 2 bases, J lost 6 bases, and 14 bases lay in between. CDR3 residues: CASSISWQAGQPQHF. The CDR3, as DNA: TGTGCCAGTAGTATAAGTTGGCAGGCCGGTCAGCCCCAGCATTTT. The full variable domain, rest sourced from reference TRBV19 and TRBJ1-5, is DGGITQSPKYLFRKEGQNVTLSCEQNLNHDAMYWYRQDPGQGLRLIYYSQIVNDFQKGDIAEGYSVSREKKESFPLTVTSAQKNPTAFYLCASSISWQAGQPQHFGDGTRLSIL.

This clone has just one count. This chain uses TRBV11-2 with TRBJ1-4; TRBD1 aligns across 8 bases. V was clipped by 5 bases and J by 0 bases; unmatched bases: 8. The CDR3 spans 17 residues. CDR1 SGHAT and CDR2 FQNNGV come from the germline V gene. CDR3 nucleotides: TGTGCCAGCAGCACCCGGACAGGGAGAGCAACTAATGAAAAACTGTTTTTT. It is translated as CASSTRTGRATNEKLFF.

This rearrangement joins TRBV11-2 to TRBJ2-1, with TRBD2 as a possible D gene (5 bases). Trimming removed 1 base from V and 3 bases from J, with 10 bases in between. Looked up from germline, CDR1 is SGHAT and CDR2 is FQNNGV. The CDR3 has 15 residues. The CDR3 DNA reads TGTGCCAGCAGCTTAGGAGGGTCTTTCTACAATGAGCAGTTCTTC. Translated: CASSLGGSFYNEQFF.

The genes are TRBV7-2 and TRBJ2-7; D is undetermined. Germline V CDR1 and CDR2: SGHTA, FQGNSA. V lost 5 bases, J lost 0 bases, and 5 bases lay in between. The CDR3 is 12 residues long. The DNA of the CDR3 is TGTGCCAGCAGCCCCAACTCCTACGAGCAGTACTTC. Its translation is CASSPNSYEQYF.

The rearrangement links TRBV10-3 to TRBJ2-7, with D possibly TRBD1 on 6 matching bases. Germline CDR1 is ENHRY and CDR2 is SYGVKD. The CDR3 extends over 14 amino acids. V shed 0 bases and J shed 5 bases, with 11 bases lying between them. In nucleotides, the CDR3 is TGTGCCATCAGTGAGTCTGCAGGGGCGAACGAGCAGTACTTC. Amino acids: CAISESAGANEQYF.

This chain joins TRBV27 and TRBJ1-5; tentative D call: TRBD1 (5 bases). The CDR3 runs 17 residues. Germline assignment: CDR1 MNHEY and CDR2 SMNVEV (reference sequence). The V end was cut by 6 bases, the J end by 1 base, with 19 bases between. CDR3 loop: CASSLTGSLRSNQPQHF. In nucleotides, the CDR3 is TGTGCCAGCAGCCTTACAGGAAGTTTACGGAGCAATCAGCCCCAGCATTTT.

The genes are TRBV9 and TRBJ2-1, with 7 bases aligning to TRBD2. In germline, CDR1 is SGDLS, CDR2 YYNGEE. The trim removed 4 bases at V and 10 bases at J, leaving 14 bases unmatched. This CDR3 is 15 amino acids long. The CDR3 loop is CASSPLTAGVGEQFF. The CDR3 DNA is TGTGCCAGCAGCCCCTTGACGGCGGGAGTGGGCGAGCAGTTCTTC.